This entry features one TCR beta chain sequence. Antigen specificity is unknown. This specimen comes from a study of Graves' ophthalmopathy and Graves' hyperthyroidism. People with hyperthyroidism were aged 18 to 65 and newly diagnosed, under 2 months' duration. The V gene's germline CDR1 is SQVTM and CDR2 ANQGSEA. J lost 1 base, V lost 4 bases, and 4 bases had no gene match. The CDR3 spans 14 residues. Scientists amplified the TCR beta CDR3 regions from RNA transcripts. The first-round RT-PCR employed HTBI primers together with the Qiagen OneStep RT-PCR kit. A multiplex PCR was then performed as the second round. TCRdb ran MiXCR on the multiplex PCR reads and lists one entry per CDR3 protein. The sample yields about 620,000 distinct CDR3 sequences, 22% seen once. Study-level findings and limits: The model's prediction of ophthalmopathy progression had roughly 70% sensitivity and approximately 77% specificity. Appearing in blood as well were most expanded thyroid clonotypes above 0.001 frequency.

The sequencing sample was made of peripheral blood. This clonotype was sampled from a woman aged 18-29 years with stable Graves' hyperthyroidism. Some clones in this sample may be carry-over from other donors' samples. V usage is TRBV29-1 and J usage is TRBJ2-5, with TRBD1 identical over 9 bases. CDR3 in amino acids: CSVAGTGFQETQYF. The CDR3 nucleotides are TGCAGCGTTGCCGGGACAGGGTTCCAAGAGACCCAGTACTTC.